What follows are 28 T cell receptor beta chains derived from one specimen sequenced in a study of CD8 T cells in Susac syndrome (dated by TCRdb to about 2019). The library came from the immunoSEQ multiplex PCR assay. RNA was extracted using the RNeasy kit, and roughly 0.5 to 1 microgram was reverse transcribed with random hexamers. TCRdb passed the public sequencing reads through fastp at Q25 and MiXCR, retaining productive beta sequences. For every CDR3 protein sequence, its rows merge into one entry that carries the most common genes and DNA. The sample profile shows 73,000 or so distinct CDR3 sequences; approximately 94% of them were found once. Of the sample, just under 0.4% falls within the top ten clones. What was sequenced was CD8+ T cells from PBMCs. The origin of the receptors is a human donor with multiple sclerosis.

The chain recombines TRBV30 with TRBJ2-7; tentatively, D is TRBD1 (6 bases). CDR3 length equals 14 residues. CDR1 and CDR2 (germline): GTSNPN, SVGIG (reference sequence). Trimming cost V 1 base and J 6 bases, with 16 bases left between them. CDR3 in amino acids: CAWSEDRVLGEQYF. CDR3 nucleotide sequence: TGTGCCTGGAGTGAGGACAGAGTTTTGGGCGAGCAGTACTTC.

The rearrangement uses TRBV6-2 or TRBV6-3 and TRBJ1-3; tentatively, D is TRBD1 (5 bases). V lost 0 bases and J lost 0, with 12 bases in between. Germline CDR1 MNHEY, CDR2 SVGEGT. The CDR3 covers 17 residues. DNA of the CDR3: TGTGCCAGCAGTTACTCCGGACACACTTACTCTGGAAACACCATATATTTT. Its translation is CASSYSGHTYSGNTIYF.

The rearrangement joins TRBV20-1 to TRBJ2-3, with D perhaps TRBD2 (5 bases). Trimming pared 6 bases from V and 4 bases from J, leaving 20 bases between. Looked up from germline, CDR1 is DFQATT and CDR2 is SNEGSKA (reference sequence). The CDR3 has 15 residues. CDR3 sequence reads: CSASRRPGRADTQYF. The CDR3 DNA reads TGCAGTGCCTCGCGGCGCCCCGGGCGGGCAGATACGCAGTATTTT.

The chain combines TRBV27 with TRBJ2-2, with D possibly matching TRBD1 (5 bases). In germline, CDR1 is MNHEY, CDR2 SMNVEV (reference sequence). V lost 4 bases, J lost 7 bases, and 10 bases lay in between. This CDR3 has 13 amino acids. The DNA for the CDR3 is TGTGCCAGCAGTTGGGGTAGGGGCGGGGAGCTGTTTTTT. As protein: CASSWGRGGELFF.

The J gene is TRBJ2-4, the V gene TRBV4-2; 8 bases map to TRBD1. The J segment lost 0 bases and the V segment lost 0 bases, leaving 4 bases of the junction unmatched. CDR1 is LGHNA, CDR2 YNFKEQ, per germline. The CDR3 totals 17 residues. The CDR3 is CASSQEGTGGAKNIQYF. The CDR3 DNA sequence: TGTGCCAGCAGCCAAGAGGGAACAGGGGGAGCCAAAAACATTCAGTACTTC.

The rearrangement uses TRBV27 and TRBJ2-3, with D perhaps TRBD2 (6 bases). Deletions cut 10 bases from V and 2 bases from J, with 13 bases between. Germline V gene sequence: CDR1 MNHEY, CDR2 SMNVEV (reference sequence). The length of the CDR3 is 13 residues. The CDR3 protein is CATRVADTDTQYF. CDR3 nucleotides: TGTGCCACCCGCGTAGCGGACACAGATACGCAGTATTTT.

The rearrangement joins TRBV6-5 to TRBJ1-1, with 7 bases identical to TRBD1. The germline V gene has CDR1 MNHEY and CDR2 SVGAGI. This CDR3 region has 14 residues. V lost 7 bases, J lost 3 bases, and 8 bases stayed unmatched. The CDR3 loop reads CASTFRRGHTEAFF. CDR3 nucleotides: TGTGCCAGCACCTTTCGAAGGGGGCACACTGAAGCTTTCTTT.

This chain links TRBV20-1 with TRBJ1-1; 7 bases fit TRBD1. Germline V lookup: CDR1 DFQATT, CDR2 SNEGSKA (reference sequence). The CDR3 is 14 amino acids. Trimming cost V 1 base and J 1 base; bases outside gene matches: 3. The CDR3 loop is CSARAGTANTEAFF. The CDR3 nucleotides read TGCAGTGCTAGAGCCGGGACAGCGAACACTGAAGCTTTCTTT.

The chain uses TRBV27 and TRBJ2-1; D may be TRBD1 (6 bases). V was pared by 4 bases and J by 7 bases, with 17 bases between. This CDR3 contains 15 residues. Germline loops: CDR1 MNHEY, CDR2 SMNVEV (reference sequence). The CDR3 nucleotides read TGTGCCAGCAGTTCGGAGGCAGGGGCGAGGAATGAGCAGTTCTTC. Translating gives CASSSEAGARNEQFF.

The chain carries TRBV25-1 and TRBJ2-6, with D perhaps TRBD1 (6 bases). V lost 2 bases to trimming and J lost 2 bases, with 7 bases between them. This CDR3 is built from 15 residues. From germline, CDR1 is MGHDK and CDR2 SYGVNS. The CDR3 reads CASSERGTGANVLTF. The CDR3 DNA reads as TGTGCCAGCAGTGAAAGGGGGACTGGGGCCAACGTCCTGACTTTC.

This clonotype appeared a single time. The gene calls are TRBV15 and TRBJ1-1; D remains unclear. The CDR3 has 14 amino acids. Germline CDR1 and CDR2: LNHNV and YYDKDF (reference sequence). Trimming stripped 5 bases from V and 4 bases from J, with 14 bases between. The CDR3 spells CATSWARAATEAFF. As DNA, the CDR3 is TGTGCCACCAGCTGGGCGCGAGCGGCCACTGAAGCTTTCTTT.

CDR3 sequence: CASSYSKGGEKLFF. Here the CDR3 DNA reads TGTGCCAGCAGTTACTCGAAGGGCGGGGAAAAACTGTTTTTT. The chain combines TRBV6-5 with TRBJ1-4, with unresolved D. CDR3 length: 14 residues. Germline-derived CDR1 and CDR2 are MNHEY and SVGAGI. Trimming stripped 0 bases from V and 8 bases from J, with 10 bases between.

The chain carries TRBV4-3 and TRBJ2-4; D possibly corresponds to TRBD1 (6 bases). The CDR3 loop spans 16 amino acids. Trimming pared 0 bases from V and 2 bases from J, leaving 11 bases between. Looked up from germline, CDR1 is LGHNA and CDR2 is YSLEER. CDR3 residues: CASSQDWGPTKNIQYF. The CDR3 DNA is TGCGCCAGCAGCCAAGATTGGGGGCCGACCAAAAACATTCAGTACTTC.

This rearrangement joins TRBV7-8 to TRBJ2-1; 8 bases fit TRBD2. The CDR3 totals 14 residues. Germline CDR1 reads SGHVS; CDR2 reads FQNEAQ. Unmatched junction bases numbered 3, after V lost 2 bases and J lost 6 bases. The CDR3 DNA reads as TGTGCCAGCAGCTTACCCGGGACTAGCAATGAGCAGTTCTTC. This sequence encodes CASSLPGTSNEQFF.

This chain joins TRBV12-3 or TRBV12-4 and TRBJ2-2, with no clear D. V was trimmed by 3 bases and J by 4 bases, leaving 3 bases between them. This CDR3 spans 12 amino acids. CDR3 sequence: CASSFPTGELFF. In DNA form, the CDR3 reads TGTGCCAGCAGTTTCCCCACCGGGGAGCTGTTTTTT.

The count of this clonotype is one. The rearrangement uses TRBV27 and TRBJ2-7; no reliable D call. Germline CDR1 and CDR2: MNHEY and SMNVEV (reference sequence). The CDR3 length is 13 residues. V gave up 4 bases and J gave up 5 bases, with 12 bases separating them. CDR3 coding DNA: TGTGCCAGCAGTTGGAGCGCGCAGCACGAGCAGTACTTC. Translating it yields CASSWSAQHEQYF.

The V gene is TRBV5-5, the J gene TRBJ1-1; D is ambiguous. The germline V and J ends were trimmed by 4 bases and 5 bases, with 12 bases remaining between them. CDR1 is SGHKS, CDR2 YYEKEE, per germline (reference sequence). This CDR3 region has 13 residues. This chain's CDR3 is CASSLGYWTEAFF. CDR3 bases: TGTGCCAGCAGCCTAGGGTATTGGACTGAAGCTTTCTTT.

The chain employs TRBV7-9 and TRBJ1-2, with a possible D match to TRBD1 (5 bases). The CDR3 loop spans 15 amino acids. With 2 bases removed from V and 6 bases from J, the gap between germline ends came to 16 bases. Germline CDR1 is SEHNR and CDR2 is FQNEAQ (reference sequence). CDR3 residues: CASSLPAWGIDGYTF. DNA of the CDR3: TGTGCCAGCAGCTTACCAGCATGGGGGATTGATGGCTACACCTTC.

As DNA, the CDR3 is TGTGCCAGCAGTGGAGGGATATTCTCCTACGAGCAGTACTTC. As protein: CASSGGIFSYEQYF. The chain recombines TRBV27 with TRBJ2-7, with D possibly being TRBD2 (6 bases). There are 14 residues in the CDR3. V gave up 5 bases and J gave up 0 bases, with 11 bases separating them. The V gene's germline CDR1 is MNHEY and CDR2 SMNVEV (reference sequence).

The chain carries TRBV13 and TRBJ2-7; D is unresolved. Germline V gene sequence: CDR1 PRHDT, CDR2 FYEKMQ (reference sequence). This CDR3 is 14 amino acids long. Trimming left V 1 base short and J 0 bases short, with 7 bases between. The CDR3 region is CASSLDRISYEQYF. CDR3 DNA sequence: TGTGCCAGCAGCTTAGACAGAATCTCCTACGAGCAGTACTTC. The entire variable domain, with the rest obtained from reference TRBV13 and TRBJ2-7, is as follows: AAGVIQSPRHLIKEKRETATLKCYPIPRHDTVYWYQQGPGQDPQFLISFYEKMQSDKGSIPDRFSAQQFSDYHSELNMSSLELGDSALYFCASSLDRISYEQYFGPGTRLTVT.

The CDR3 sequence is CASSSRGRTEEAFF. In nucleotides, the CDR3 is TGTGCCAGCAGCTCTAGGGGTCGGACAGAGGAAGCTTTCTTT. The chain carries TRBV5-4 and TRBJ1-1; tentatively, D is TRBD1 (6 bases). Germline CDR1 and CDR2: SGHNT and YYREEE (reference sequence). The germline V and J ends were trimmed by 3 bases and 8 bases, with 17 bases remaining between them. There are 14 residues in the CDR3.

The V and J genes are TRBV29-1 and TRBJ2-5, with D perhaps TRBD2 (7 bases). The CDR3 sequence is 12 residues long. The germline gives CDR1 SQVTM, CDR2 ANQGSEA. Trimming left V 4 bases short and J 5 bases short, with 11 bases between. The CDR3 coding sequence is TGCAGCGTTGGGGGGGGCGGGGAGACCCAGTACTTC. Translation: CSVGGGGETQYF.

The CDR3 DNA reads TGCGCCAGCAGCTCCCGGACGGGTTCCTACGAGCAGTACTTC. This codes for CASSSRTGSYEQYF. This rearrangement joins TRBV4-1 to TRBJ2-7; D gene unclear. The CDR3 covers 14 residues. Trimming left V 5 bases short and J 1 base short, with 12 bases between. Germline CDR1 reads MGHRA; CDR2 reads YSYEKL.

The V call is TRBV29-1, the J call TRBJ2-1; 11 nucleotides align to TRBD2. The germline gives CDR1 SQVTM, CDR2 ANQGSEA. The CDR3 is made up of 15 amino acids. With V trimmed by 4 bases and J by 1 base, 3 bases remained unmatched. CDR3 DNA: TGCAGCGTTGCCCGACTAGCGGGGTCCTACAATGAGCAGTTCTTC. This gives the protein CSVARLAGSYNEQFF.

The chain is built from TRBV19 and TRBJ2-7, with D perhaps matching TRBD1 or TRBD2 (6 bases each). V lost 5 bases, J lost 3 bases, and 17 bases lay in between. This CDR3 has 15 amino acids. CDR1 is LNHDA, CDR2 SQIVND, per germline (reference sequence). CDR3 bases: TGTGCCAGTAGTCTAGGGGGAGGCCTCCTCTACGAGCAGTACTTC. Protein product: CASSLGGGLLYEQYF.

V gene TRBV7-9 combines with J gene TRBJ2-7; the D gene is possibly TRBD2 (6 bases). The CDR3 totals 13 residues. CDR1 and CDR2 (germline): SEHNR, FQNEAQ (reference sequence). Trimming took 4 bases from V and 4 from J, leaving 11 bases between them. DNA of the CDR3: TGTGCCAGCAGCTCCACGGAGGGGTACGAGCAGTACTTC. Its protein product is CASSSTEGYEQYF.

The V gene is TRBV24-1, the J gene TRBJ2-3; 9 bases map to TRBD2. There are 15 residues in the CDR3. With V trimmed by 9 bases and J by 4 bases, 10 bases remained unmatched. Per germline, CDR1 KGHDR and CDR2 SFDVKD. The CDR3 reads CATQASSGTPDTQYF. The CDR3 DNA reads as TGTGCCACCCAAGCTTCTAGCGGGACCCCAGATACGCAGTATTTT.

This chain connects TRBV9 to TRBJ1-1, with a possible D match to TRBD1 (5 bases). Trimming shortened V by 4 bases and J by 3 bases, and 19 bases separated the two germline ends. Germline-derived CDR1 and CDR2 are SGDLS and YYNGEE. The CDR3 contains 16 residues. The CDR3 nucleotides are TGTGCCAGCAGCCCCGGGTTAGGGGTATTGGACACTGAAGCTTTCTTT. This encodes CASSPGLGVLDTEAFF.